The present entry profiles one T cell receptor (beta chain) with its context. CDR1 and CDR2 from the germline V gene are SGHRS and YFSETQ. This CDR3 has 18 residues. Between the trimmed V and J ends, which lost 0 bases and 1 base, there was a span of 18 bases. Clones were sequenced by immunoSEQ multiplex PCR, and TCRdb holds only the in-frame ones, with some missing. The sample has some 380,000 clones; around 87% are singletons. The data originate from a study of blood T cell repertoires in COVID-19. For the study at large: Researchers got acute and convalescent COVID-19 samples from the United States, Italy and Spain.

This TCR was recovered from a man in his late teens or twenties with active or convalescent COVID-19. The V call is TRBV5-1, the J call TRBJ2-3; D is unclear. Material: peripheral blood. CDR3 sequence (DNA): TGCGCCAGCAGCTTGGGGTACTTGTCCCACGGTGGCACAGATACGCAGTATTTT. It translates to CASSLGYLSHGGTDTQYF.